Shown below are 9 T cell receptor beta chains from a single sample sequenced in a study of CD8 T cells in ankylosing spondylitis (dated by TCRdb to the late 2010s). The library came from 5' RACE. Sequencing was carried out with an Illumina HiSeq 2500. TCRdb trimmed public reads at Q25 via fastp, called clones via MiXCR and kept in-frame beta chains. Each record represents a unique CDR3 protein, reported with the most common genes and DNA among its rows. Recorded for this sample are a few hundred thousand distinct CDR3 sequences; around 10% of them occurred a single time. Around 7% of the sample is taken by the ten largest. Input material: blood, either unsorted or a sorted T cell fraction (not recorded which). These receptors were taken from a male donor with ankylosing spondylitis or in good health (not recorded which).

At least ten counts were recorded for this clonotype. This chain connects TRBV29-1 to TRBJ2-5; a possible D gene is TRBD2 (7 bases). The length of the CDR3 is 14 residues. Looked up from germline, CDR1 is SQVTM and CDR2 is ANQGSEA. Between the trimmed V and J ends, which lost 4 bases and 2 bases, there was a span of 14 bases. The CDR3 region is CSVARGGPQETQYF. The CDR3 nucleotides are TGCAGCGTTGCGAGGGGGGGTCCACAAGAGACCCAGTACTTC.

Many counts were recorded for this clonotype. This CDR3 reads CASSLGGSGRMYGYTF. Written as DNA, the CDR3 is TGCGCCAGCAGCTTGGGTGGCTCAGGGAGGATGTATGGCTACACCTTC. The chain uses TRBV5-1 and TRBJ1-2; perhaps TRBD1 as D (5 bases). Trimming stripped 0 bases from V and 5 bases from J, with 17 bases between. The CDR3 spans 16 residues. Germline values: CDR1 SGHRS, CDR2 YFSETQ.

This chain connects TRBV20-1 to TRBJ2-3, with D maybe TRBD1 (6 bases). The V and J ends lost 5 bases and 4 bases respectively, with 16 bases between them. The CDR3 totals 14 residues. CDR1 is DFQATT, CDR2 SNEGSKA, per germline (reference sequence). The CDR3 DNA is TGCAGTGCTCCGATACAGGGTGCAGCAGATACGCAGTATTTT. Its translation: CSAPIQGAADTQYF.

This clonotype has a count of ten or more. The genes are TRBV6-5 and TRBJ2-3; D unresolved. The CDR3 consists of 14 residues. The V end was cut by 4 bases, the J end by 0 bases, with 8 bases between. Germline V gene lookup returns CDR1 MNHEY and CDR2 SVGAGI. In DNA, the CDR3 is TGTGCCAGCAGTTCCACACCGAGCACAGATACGCAGTATTTT. Translated: CASSSTPSTDTQYF.

The V gene is TRBV7-9, the J gene TRBJ1-1; D gene unclear. The germline V gene encodes CDR1 SEHNR and CDR2 FQNEAQ (reference sequence). The CDR3 has 14 residues. With 4 bases removed from V and 1 base from J, the gap between germline ends came to 10 bases. The CDR3 protein is CASSSSSENTEAFF. DNA of the CDR3: TGTGCCAGCAGCTCATCTTCGGAGAACACTGAAGCTTTCTTT. The full variable domain, completed using reference TRBV7-9 and TRBJ1-1, is DTGVSQNPRHKITKRGQNVTFRCDPISEHNRLYWYRQTLGQGPEFLTYFQNEAQLEKSRLLSDRFSAERPKGSFSTLEIQRTEQGDSAMYLCASSSSSENTEAFFGQGTRLTVV.

This clonotype was seen at least ten times. The chain carries TRBV4-1 and TRBJ1-5, with unresolved D. The CDR3 contains 17 residues. V was clipped by 3 bases and J by 1 base, with 16 bases between them. Germline CDR1 is MGHRA and CDR2 is YSYEKL. The CDR3 loop is CASSQGGRGESNQPQHF. CDR3 in DNA: TGCGCCAGCAGCCAGGGCGGGAGAGGAGAGAGCAATCAGCCCCAGCATTTT.

This clonotype was counted many times. The CDR3 nucleotides are TGTGCCAGCAGCTTAATCCCGGGATACAATGAGCAGTTCTTC. Translated: CASSLIPGYNEQFF. The chain links TRBV7-3 to TRBJ2-1, with D perhaps TRBD2 (5 bases). The CDR3 covers 14 residues. V dropped 1 base and J dropped 4 bases, with 8 bases sitting between them. Germline lookup yields CDR1 SGHTA and CDR2 FQGTGA.

This clonotype was recorded many times. The J gene is TRBJ2-7, the V gene TRBV10-3; the match to TRBD1 covers 8 bases. The germline gives CDR1 ENHRY, CDR2 SYGVKD. V dropped 6 bases and J dropped 3; count of bases not matched to a gene: 19. The CDR3 has 18 residues. In DNA, the CDR3 is TGTGCCATCAGCCCCGGGACAGGAGTCGTCGCGTACCACTACGAGCAGTACTTC. This sequence encodes CAISPGTGVVAYHYEQYF.

The sample holds a few counts of this clonotype. The genes are TRBV9 and TRBJ2-5; 9 bases align to TRBD2. The V gene's germline CDR1 is SGDLS and CDR2 YYNGEE. V dropped 3 bases and J dropped 0; count of bases not matched to a gene: 6. This CDR3 is built from 16 residues. CDR3 region: CASSAGTSPYQETQYF. The CDR3, as DNA: TGTGCCAGCAGCGCCGGGACTAGCCCGTACCAAGAGACCCAGTACTTC.